This T cell receptor (beta chain) was recovered during a study of T cell repertoires in cytomegalovirus infection. Germline-derived CDR1 and CDR2 are SGHRS and YFSETQ. V lost 1 base and J 1 base, leaving 21 bases between the germline ends. CDR3 length: 19 amino acids. TCRdb reanalysed the reads using MiXCR and keeps one entry per CDR3 protein. This table holds approximately 990,000 distinct CDR3 sequences, under 40% found once. As to this clonotype: Its antigen is still unknown. This clone may be a read error of a much larger clone one base away.

Sequencing used cultured CD8+ T cells from PBMCs, obtained from culture after CMV antigen stimulation. This sequence joins TRBV5-1 and TRBJ1-3; D is undetermined. This sequence originates from a human donor in good health (CMV status not recorded). Some clones in this sample may be carry-over from other donors' samples. Here the CDR3 reads CASSLRAQTARSSGNTIYF. CDR3 bases: TGCGCCAGCAGCTTGCGGGCACAAACTGCGAGGAGTTCTGGAAACACCATATATTTT.